A selection of T cell receptor beta chains follows, all from one sample in a study of cytomegalovirus exposure and HLA in healthy donors. Repertoires were generated with immunoSEQ multiplex PCR, while TCRdb's copy carries only in-frame clones and drops some. The top ten hold 0.37% of the sample, which has around 250,000 clones, roughly 89% seen once. Specimen: PBMCs. The receptors were gathered from a woman aged 18-29 years in good health and CMV-seronegative. Each CDR3 is given with its conserved first and last residue. A D gene is named only where the DNA matches it firmly. Clone size is not always given. Where it is, it says once, few, many or a class for expanded clones.

TRBJ2-5 TRBV4-1 TRBD1 . TGCGCCAGCAGCCAAGAAGACAGGGGGTACCAAGAGACCCAGTACTTC CASSQEDRGYQETQYF
TRBJ1-1 TRBV11-1 . . TGTGCCAGCAGCTTAGGAGTGAACACTGAAGCTTTCTTT CASSLGVNTEAFF
TRBJ2-3 TRBV7-9 TRBD2 once TGTGCCAGCAGCTTAGGGCGGGGGGGCACAGATACGCAGTATTTT CASSLGRGGTDTQYF
TRBJ2-7 TRBV28 TRBD1 . TGTGCCAGCAGTCTGGGACAGAACTACGAGCAGTACTTC CASSLGQNYEQYF
TRBJ1-2 TRBV5-6 . . TGTGCCAGCAGCTCGGGACTCTCCTATGGCTACACCTTC CASSSGLSYGYTF
TRBJ1-1 TRBV9 . . TGTGCCAGCAGCGTAGCTCAGGGCGGCACTGAAGCTTTCTTT CASSVAQGGTEAFF
TRBJ2-2 TRBV9 TRBD2 . TGTGCCAGCAGCCTTACTAGCGGGGGAGTCGGGGAGCTGTTTTTT CASSLTSGGVGELFF
TRBJ1-4 TRBV6-1 TRBD1 . TGTGCCAGCAGTGAATCAGGTGGGACAGGAGGGGAAAAACTGTTTTTT CASSESGGTGGEKLFF
TRBJ2-1 TRBV5-1 . . TGCGCCAGCAGTGCGGGACAGAACAATGAGCAGTTCTTC CASSAGQNNEQFF
TRBJ2-7 TRBV6-5 . . TGTGCCAGCAGAGGAGGGGGCGGCTACGAGCAGTACTTC CASRGGGGYEQYF
TRBJ1-6 TRBV27 . . TGTGCCAGCAGTTTGGGTGCGGCGATTTCACCCCTCCACTTT CASSLGAAISPLHF
TRBJ2-7 TRBV2 TRBD1 . TGTGCCACCTCCGAGACAGGGGATTCCTACGAGCAGTACTTC CATSETGDSYEQYF
TRBJ1-2 TRBV4-1 TRBD1 . TGCGCCAGCAGCCAACGAACCCGGACAGGGGACTATGGCTACACCTTC CASSQRTRTGDYGYTF
TRBJ1-3 TRBV19 TRBD1 . TGTGCCAGTAGTATTTTAGGGGGCCCCTCTGGAAACACCATATATTTT CASSILGGPSGNTIYF
TRBJ2-3 TRBV6-4 TRBD2 few TGTGCCAGCAGTGCTACTAGCGGGGGCACAGATACGCAGTATTTT CASSATSGGTDTQYF
TRBJ1-3 TRBV20-1 . . TGCAGTGCCCTATCCCGGGACACCATATATTTT CSALSRDTIYF
TRBJ2-3 TRBV7-2 TRBD1 . TGTGCCAGCAGCCCTAGGACAGGGACAGCAGATACGCAGTATTTT CASSPRTGTADTQYF
TRBJ1-1 TRBV25-1 . . TGTGCCAGCAGTCCAACCAGGGGAGACACTGAAGCTTTCTTT CASSPTRGDTEAFF
TRBJ2-3 TRBV5-1 TRBD1 . TGCGCCAGCAGCTTGGCGAGGGGGACAGGGTATACAGATACGCAGTATTTT CASSLARGTGYTDTQYF
TRBJ2-1 TRBV25-1 TRBD1 . TGTGCCAGCATCGGTACCGGGACAGGAAAGGCCAATGAGCAGTTCTTC CASIGTGTGKANEQFF
TRBJ1-6 TRBV7-2 . . TGTGCCAGCAGCTTAGTAGGTCAGGGAGGTTCACCCCTCCACTTT CASSLVGQGGSPLHF
TRBJ2-3 TRBV5-6 TRBD1 . TGTGCCAGCAGGCCCGGTTGGGACAGGGTTACAGATACGCAGTATTTT CASRPGWDRVTDTQYF
TRBJ1-2 TRBV4-1 . few TGCGCCAGCAGCCGAAAGGGGGGGGATGGCTACACCTTC CASSRKGGDGYTF
TRBJ2-1 TRBV6-6 TRBD2 . TGTGCCAGCAGTTTCCTAGCGGGGGATTACAATGAGCAGTTCTTC CASSFLAGDYNEQFF
TRBJ1-5 TRBV21-1 . once TGTGCCAGCAGAGGGGGTAATCAGCCCCAGCATTTT CASRGGNQPQHF
TRBJ1-4 TRBV28 TRBD1 . TGTGCCAGCACCCAGACAGGGCCTAATGAAAAACTGTTTTTT CASTQTGPNEKLFF
TRBJ1-2 TRBV27 TRBD1 . TGTGCCAGCAGAACAGGGGAACCCCTAGGGGGTGGCTACACCTTC CASRTGEPLGGGYTF
TRBJ1-4 TRBV5-1 . . TGCGCCAGCCGATTAGGACAGTCTAATGAAAAACTGTTTTTT CASRLGQSNEKLFF
TRBJ1-5 TRBV27 TRBD1 . TGTGCCAGCAGTTTATACAGGGGATATGGTCAGCCCCAGCATTTT CASSLYRGYGQPQHF
TRBJ1-1 TRBV29-1 TRBD1 . TGCAGCGTTGAGGGGACAGGGGGCGCGAACACTGAAGCTTTCTTT CSVEGTGGANTEAFF
TRBJ2-2 TRBV10-2 . . TGCGCCAGCAGCGACATTAGGACCGGGGAGCTGTTTTTT CASSDIRTGELFF
TRBJ2-1 TRBV7-9 . . TGTGCCAGCAACACAGATATCAGGGGCCGATACAATGAGCAGTTCTTC CASNTDIRGRYNEQFF
TRBJ2-3 TRBV29-1 . . TGCAGCGTTGGTCTCACAGATACGCAGTATTTT CSVGLTDTQYF
TRBJ2-1 TRBV29-1 TRBD1 . TGCAGCGTTGAAGGCCCGGGGACAGGGGTTCGCTTGCAGTTCTTC CSVEGPGTGVRLQFF
TRBJ2-3 TRBV7-6 . . TGTGCCAGCAGCACTAGCACAGATACGCAGTATTTT CASSTSTDTQYF